What follows are 8 T cell receptor beta chains derived from one specimen sequenced in a study of Ad26.COV2.S vaccination and SARS-CoV-2 variants. Noted treatment: some 20 received Ad26.COV2.S at low or high dose, single or two shots; 5 received placebo; per-sample allocation not given. Sample collection was performed on day 63 after the first vaccine or placebo injection. Clones were read by immunoSEQ multiplex PCR, and TCRdb kept only the in-frame ones, dropping some. The sample includes some 350,000 clones, approximately 81% of them seen just once. This material consisted of peripheral blood, taken in a trial of Ad26.COV2.S vaccine versus placebo. The origin of the receptors is a person aged 18-65 years who received the Ad26.COV2.S COVID-19 vaccine or a placebo.

V is TRBV7-2 and J is TRBJ2-5; no definite D call. Germline-derived CDR1 and CDR2 are SGHTA and FQGNSA. This CDR3 has 15 amino acids. V shed 5 bases and J shed 0 bases, with 13 bases lying between them. CDR3 DNA sequence: TGTGCCAGCAGCCTGAGGTCAGGCCACCAAGAGACCCAGTACTTC. It translates to CASSLRSGHQETQYF.

The V call is TRBV10-3, the J call TRBJ1-5, with 8 bases fitting TRBD1. V gave up 2 bases and J gave up 5 bases; unmatched junction bases: 5. Germline V gene sequence: CDR1 ENHRY, CDR2 SYGVKD. The CDR3 has 15 amino acids. CDR3 sequence reads: CAISENRGVDQPQHF. CDR3 DNA sequence: TGTGCCATCAGTGAGAACAGGGGGGTGGATCAGCCCCAGCATTTT.

V usage is TRBV30 and J usage is TRBJ2-3; 11 bases match TRBD1. Germline V gene lookup returns CDR1 GTSNPN and CDR2 SVGIG (reference sequence). The J segment lost 3 bases and the V segment lost 6 bases, leaving 5 bases of the junction unmatched. This CDR3 is built from 14 residues. For the CDR3, the DNA is TGTGCCTGCCGGGACAGGGGGTCGACAGATACGCAGTATTTT. It translates to CACRDRGSTDTQYF.

The V call is TRBV7-2, the J call TRBJ2-2, with D perhaps TRBD1 (6 bases). This CDR3 is 15 amino acids long. Germline values: CDR1 SGHTA, CDR2 FQGNSA. V was trimmed by 5 bases and J by 1 base, leaving 11 bases between them. CDR3 DNA: TGTGCCAGCAGCGTTAGGGGACAGAACACCGGGGAGCTGTTTTTT. Protein: CASSVRGQNTGELFF.

J is TRBJ1-5 and V is TRBV6-2 or TRBV6-3; the D gene is possibly TRBD1 (5 bases). CDR3 length equals 16 residues. The germline V gene encodes CDR1 MNHEY and CDR2 SVGEGT. Deletions cut 5 bases from V and 2 bases from J, with 16 bases between. The CDR3 region has the DNA TGTGCCAGCAGTCCCTGGCAGGGAAGGGGCAATCAGCCCCAGCATTTT. It translates to CASSPWQGRGNQPQHF.

This clone occurred once. The chain recombines TRBV25-1 with TRBJ2-7, with no clear D. Trimming pared 3 bases from V and 7 bases from J, leaving 10 bases between. Germline loops: CDR1 MGHDK, CDR2 SYGVNS. CDR3 length equals 12 residues. In DNA, the CDR3 is TGTGCCAGCAGTGATCTGGGCCGGGAGCAGTACTTC. It encodes CASSDLGREQYF.

This chain links TRBV11-2 with TRBJ1-2; tentative D call: TRBD1 (6 bases). The CDR3 runs 14 residues. Trimming removed 6 bases from V and 3 bases from J, with 14 bases in between. Germline V lookup: CDR1 SGHAT, CDR2 FQNNGV. In DNA form, the CDR3 reads TGTGCCAGCAGAACAACAGGGTCAGACTATGGCTACACCTTC. Protein: CASRTTGSDYGYTF.

The rearrangement uses TRBV11-2 and TRBJ1-4; D might be TRBD1 (6 bases). The CDR3 covers 17 residues. The V and J ends lost 4 bases and 4 bases respectively, with 19 bases between them. Germline V gene sequence: CDR1 SGHAT, CDR2 FQNNGV. For the CDR3, the DNA is TGTGCCAGCAGCTCCTATGGGACAAGGGACCTTAATGAAAAACTGTTTTTT. This translates into CASSSYGTRDLNEKLFF.